This T cell receptor (beta chain) was profiled in a study of read filtering for tumor transcriptome and immune sequencing (dated by TCRdb to about 2020). Concerning the study at large: Of the patients in the cohort, under 20 were male and around 15 were female, and their mean age was 65.9 years, with a range of about 47 to 85. Using the same bone marrow samples, the study ran both targeted immune repertoire sequencing and bulk whole-transcriptome sequencing and then compared the TCR repertoires from each method. Per sample, about 3.5 to 10.27 million TCR-region mapped reads were obtained with IR-seq, compared with only about 80 to 1,400 with RNA-seq. After DNase treatment, whole-transcriptome libraries were prepared using the TruSeq RNA Access Library Prep Kit. Under revised international staging, 8 or 9 patients fell into R-ISS I, approximately 15 into R-ISS II and over five into R-ISS III. One main goal was a read-filtering strategy for immune repertoire data, in particular deciding whether clonotypes backed by only one read should be removed.

Paper-wide results and their limitations: When single-read clonotypes were removed, the proportions of shared clonotypes in IR-seq and RNA-seq correlated more strongly. IR-seq captured clonotypes at much higher depth and more reliably than RNA-seq, and smaller IR-seq throughput sufficed to identify most shared clonotypes. In IR-seq, single-read clonotypes were approximately 82% of clonotypes but approximately 4% of total reads; in RNA-seq they were over 65% of clonotypes and 35% to 50% of reads. Rather than purified T cells, the sorted CD138-negative fraction was a mixed bone marrow immune population.

As to this clonotype: Its antigen specificity is not known. Base-call qualities are not available, and no considerably larger clone is one nucleotide away.

TCR libraries were built from approximately 400 ng RNA with the Immunoverse kit, using molecular barcoded adaptors covering alpha/delta and beta/gamma chains. The same RNA used for transcriptome sequencing was used for TCR library preparation. An Illumina HiSeq 4000 with 2 x 150 cycles was used to sequence the TCR libraries. The source study handled its data this way. With MiXCR, TCR reads were aligned to human V, D, J and C references and assembled into CDR3 clonotypes, with quality filtering and error correction included. The tcR package in R was used for analysis of clonotype counts and gene usage diversity. For inspection of raw mapping reads, RNA-seq reads were mapped by STAR aligner version 2.5.3a onto GRCh37 of the human genome. To test the effect of sequencing depth on detected clonotypes, IR-seq fastq files were randomly downsampled using Seqtk 1.3. The public reads were run again by TCRdb, first through fastp at Q25 and then through MiXCR, and only productive beta chains were kept. Each record represents a unique CDR3 protein, reported with the most common genes and DNA among its rows. The V and J calls follow TCRdb's processing rather than the paper's. The sample includes tens of thousands of distinct CDR3 sequences, with about a fifth observed a single time. The biggest ten clones account for 30% to 45% of the sample.

Every patient had bone marrow sampled at the time of active disease. Ficoll-Hypaque density gradient centrifugation was used to isolate bone marrow mononuclear cells. Myeloma plasma cells were removed and CD138-negative cells were obtained by negative selection following labeling with CD138 magnetic microbeads on a MACS separator. Purity of the isolated cells was checked by flow cytometry on an Attune NxT using CD138 antibodies. TRIzol reagent was used to extract total RNA, and a NanoDrop spectrophotometer was used to quantify the extracted RNA. Paired RNA-seq and IR-seq were performed on the CD138-negative bone marrow sample of each patient. What was sequenced was a population of CD138-negative cells sorted from bone marrow. The cell subset or site label, as the study defines it: bone marrow mononuclear cells depleted of CD138+ plasma/myeloma cells by negative magnetic selection. This receptor was taken from a donor over 35 with multiple myeloma.

The CDR3 loop reads CASRLGETQYF. The nucleotide sequence is TGTGCCAGCAGACTCGGGGAGACCCAGTACTTC. The V gene is TRBV6-2 or TRBV6-3 and the J gene is TRBJ2-5, with the D gene too uncertain to name. Its CDR3 holds 11 amino acids, cysteine through phenylalanine. The CDR3 DNA has 33 bases and is translated from base 1. V lost 6 bases and J lost 5 bases; the stretch between them is 7 bases long. From the germline V gene, CDR1 is MNHEY and CDR2 is SVGEGT.